This section outlines one T cell receptor (beta chain) sequence together with its context. Its target is not known. The data were taken from a study of CD8 T cells in ankylosing spondylitis. Findings of the study overall: Among TCR beta sequences, a motif of several highly homologous variants appeared characteristic of ankylosing spondylitis blood.

With V trimmed by 3 bases and J by 4 bases, 5 bases remained unmatched. Germline-derived CDR1 and CDR2 are MGHRA and YSYEKL. This CDR3 has 15 residues. Each CDR3 protein gets one entry after TCRdb re-called the 5' RACE reads with MiXCR. The profile covers fewer than 650,000 distinct CDR3 sequences, with over 9.5% appearing a single time and nearly 7% taken by the ten largest. V usage is TRBV4-1 and J usage is TRBJ1-2; TRBD1 matches 10 bases. The sequence was collected from a male donor with ankylosing spondylitis. Specimen: blood, either unsorted or a sorted T cell fraction (not recorded which). As DNA, the CDR3 is TGCGCCAGCAGCCAGGCGGGACAGGGGTTCTATGGCTACACCTTC. Its protein product is CASSQAGQGFYGYTF.